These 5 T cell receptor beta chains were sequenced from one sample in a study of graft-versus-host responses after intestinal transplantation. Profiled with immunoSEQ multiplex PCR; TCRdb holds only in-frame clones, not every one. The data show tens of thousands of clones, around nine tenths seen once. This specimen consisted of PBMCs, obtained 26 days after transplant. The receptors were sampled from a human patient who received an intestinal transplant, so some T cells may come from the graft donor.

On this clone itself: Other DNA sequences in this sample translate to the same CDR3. CDR3 protein: CASSLGTGTYEQYF. The CDR3 DNA follows: TGTGCCAGCAGCCTGGGGACAGGGACGTACGAGCAGTACTTC. This chain links TRBV11-2 with TRBJ2-7, with 9 bases identical to TRBD1. Germline trimming cut 5 bases from V and 4 bases from J; bases unmatched to any gene: 6. CDR3 length: 14 residues. In germline, CDR1 is SGHAT, CDR2 FQNNGV.

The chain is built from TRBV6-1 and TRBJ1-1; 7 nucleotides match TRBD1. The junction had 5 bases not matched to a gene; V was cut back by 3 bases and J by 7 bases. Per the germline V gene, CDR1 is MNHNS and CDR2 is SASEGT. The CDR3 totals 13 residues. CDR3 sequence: CASSEGQLLEAFF. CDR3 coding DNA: TGTGCCAGCAGTGAGGGACAGCTCCTTGAAGCTTTCTTT.

CDR3 nucleotide sequence: TGTGCCAGAATCCCGGGTCTAGTCAACTATGGCTACACCTTC. It codes for CARIPGLVNYGYTF. The genes are TRBV5-3 and TRBJ1-2, with no clear D. TRBV5-3 is marked as an open reading frame, function uncertain. Trimming took 6 bases from V and 2 from J, leaving 14 bases between them. This CDR3 region has 14 residues.

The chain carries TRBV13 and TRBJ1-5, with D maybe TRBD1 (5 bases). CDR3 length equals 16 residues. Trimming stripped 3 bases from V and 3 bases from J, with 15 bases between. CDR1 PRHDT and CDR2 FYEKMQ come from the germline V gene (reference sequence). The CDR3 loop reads CASSLGPGRDNQPQHF. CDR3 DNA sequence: TGTGCCAGCAGCTTGGGTCCGGGCAGGGACAATCAGCCCCAGCATTTT.

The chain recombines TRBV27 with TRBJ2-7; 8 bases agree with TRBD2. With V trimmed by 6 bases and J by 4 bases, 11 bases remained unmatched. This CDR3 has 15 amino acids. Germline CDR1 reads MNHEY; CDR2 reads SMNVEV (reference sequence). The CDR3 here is CASSREGSDEYEQYF. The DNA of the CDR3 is TGTGCCAGCAGCCGGGAGGGGAGTGACGAGTACGAGCAGTACTTC.